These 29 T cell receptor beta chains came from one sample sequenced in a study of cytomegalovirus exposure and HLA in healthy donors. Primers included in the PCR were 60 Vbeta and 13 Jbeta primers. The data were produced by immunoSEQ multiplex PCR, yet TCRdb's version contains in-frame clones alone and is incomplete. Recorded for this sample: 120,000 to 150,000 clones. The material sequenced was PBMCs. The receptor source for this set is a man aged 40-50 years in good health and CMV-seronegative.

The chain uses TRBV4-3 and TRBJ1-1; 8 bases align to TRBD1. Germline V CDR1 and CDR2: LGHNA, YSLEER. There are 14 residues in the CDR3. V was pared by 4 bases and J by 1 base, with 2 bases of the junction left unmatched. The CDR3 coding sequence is TGCGCCAGCAGCCCAGGACAGGGGAACACTGAAGCTTTCTTT. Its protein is CASSPGQGNTEAFF.

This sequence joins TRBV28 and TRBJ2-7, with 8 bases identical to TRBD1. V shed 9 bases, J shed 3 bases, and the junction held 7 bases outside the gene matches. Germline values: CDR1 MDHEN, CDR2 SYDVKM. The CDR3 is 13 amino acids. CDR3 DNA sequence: TGTGCCAGTCAGGGGGCGCCTGACTACGAGCAGTACTTC. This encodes CASQGAPDYEQYF.

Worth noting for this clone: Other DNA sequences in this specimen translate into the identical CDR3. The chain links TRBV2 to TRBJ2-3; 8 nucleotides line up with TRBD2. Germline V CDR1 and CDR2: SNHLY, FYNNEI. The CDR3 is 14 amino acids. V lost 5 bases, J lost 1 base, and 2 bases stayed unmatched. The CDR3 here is CASSLTSGTDTQYF. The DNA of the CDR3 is TGTGCCAGCAGTCTGACTAGCGGCACAGATACGCAGTATTTT.

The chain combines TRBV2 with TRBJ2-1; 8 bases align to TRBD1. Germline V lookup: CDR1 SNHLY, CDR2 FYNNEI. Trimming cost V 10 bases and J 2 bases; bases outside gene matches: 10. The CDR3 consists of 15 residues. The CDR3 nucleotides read TGTGCCACCAGAAGTGGACAGGGAGCCTACAATGAGCAGTTCTTC. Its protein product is CATRSGQGAYNEQFF.

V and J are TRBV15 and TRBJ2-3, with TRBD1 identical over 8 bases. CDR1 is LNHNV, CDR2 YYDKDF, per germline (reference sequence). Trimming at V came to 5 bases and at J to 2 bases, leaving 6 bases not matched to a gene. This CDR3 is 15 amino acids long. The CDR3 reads CATSDRDRSTDTQYF. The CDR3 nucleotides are TGTGCCACCAGCGACCGGGACAGGTCCACAGATACGCAGTATTTT.

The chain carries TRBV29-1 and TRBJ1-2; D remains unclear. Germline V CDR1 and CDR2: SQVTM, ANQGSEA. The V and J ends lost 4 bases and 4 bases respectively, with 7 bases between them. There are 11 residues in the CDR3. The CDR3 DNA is TGCAGCGTTGGCAGCGGCTATGGCTACACCTTC. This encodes CSVGSGYGYTF.

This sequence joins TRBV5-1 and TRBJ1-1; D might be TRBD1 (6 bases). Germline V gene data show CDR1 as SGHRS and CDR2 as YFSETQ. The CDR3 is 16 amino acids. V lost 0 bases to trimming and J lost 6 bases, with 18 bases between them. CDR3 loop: CASSLAGTNVASEAFF. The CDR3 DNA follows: TGCGCCAGCAGCTTGGCCGGGACAAATGTTGCCTCTGAAGCTTTCTTT. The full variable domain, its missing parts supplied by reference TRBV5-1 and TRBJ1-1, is KAGVTQTPRYLIKTRGQQVTLSCSPISGHRSVSWYQQTPGQGLQFLFEYFSETQRNKGNFPGRFSGRQFSNSRSEMNVSTLELGDSALYLCASSLAGTNVASEAFFGQGTRLTVV.

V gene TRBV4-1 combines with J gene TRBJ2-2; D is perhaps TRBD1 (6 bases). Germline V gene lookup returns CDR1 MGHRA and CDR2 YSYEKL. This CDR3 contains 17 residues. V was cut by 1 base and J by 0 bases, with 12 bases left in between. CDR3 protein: CASSQVGGSPNTGELFF. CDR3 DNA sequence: TGCGCCAGCAGCCAAGTAGGGGGTTCCCCGAACACCGGGGAGCTGTTTTTT.

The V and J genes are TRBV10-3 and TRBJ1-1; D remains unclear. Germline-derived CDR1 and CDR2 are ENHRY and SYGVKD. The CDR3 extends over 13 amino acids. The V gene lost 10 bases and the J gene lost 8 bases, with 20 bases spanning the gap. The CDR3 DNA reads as TGTGCCACCTCCCTGGGCGGGGATGTAGAAGCTTTCTTT. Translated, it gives CATSLGGDVEAFF.

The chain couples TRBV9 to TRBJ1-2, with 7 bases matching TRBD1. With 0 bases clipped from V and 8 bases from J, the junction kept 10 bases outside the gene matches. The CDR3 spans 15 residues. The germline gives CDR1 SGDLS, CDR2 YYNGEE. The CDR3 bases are TGTGCCAGCAGCGTAGAGGGGGCAGGGGTTCAGGGCTACACCTTC. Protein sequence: CASSVEGAGVQGYTF.

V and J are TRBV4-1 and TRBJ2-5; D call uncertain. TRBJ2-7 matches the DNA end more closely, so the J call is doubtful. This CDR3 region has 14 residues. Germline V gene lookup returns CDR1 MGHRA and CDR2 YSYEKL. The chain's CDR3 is CASSPLPFIYEQYF. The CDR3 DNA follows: TGCGCCAGCAGCCCTCTGCCCTTTATCTACGAGCAGTACTTC.

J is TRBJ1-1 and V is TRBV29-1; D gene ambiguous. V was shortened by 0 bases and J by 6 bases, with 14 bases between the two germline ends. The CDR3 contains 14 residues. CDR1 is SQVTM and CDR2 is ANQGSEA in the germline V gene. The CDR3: CSVEDRLSEAEAFF. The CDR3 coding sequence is TGCAGCGTTGAAGATCGGCTCTCGGAGGCTGAAGCTTTCTTT.

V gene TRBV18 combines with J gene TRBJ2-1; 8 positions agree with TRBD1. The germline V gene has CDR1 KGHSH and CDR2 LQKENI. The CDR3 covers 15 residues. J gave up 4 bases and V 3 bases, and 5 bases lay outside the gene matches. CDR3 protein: CASSPDRGEYNEQFF. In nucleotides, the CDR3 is TGTGCCAGCTCACCCGACAGGGGAGAATACAATGAGCAGTTCTTC.

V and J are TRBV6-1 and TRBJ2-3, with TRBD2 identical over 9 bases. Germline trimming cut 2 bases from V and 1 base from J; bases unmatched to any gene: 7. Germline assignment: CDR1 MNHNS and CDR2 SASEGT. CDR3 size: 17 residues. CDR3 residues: CASSEYTGLAGTDTQYF. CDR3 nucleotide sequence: TGTGCCAGCAGTGAATATACGGGACTAGCTGGCACAGATACGCAGTATTTT.

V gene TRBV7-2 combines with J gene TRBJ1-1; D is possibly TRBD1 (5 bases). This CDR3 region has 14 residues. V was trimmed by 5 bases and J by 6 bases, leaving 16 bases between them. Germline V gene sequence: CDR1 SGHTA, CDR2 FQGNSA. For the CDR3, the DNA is TGTGCCAGCAGCGACTGGGGGGTCTCCTCTGAAGCTTTCTTT. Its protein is CASSDWGVSSEAFF.

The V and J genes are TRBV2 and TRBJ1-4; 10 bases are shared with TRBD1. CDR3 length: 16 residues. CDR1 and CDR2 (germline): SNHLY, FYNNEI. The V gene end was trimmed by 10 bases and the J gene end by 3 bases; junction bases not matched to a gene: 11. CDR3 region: CATGQGGRAANEKLFF. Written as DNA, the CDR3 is TGTGCCACCGGACAGGGGGGTCGAGCGGCTAATGAAAAACTGTTTTTT.

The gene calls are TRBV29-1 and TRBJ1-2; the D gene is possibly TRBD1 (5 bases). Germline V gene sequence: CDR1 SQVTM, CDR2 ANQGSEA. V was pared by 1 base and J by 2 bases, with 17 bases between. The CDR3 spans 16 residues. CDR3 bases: TGCAGCGTTGAAGCCCAAGGGGCAGCAGGGAACTATGGCTACACCTTC. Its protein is CSVEAQGAAGNYGYTF.

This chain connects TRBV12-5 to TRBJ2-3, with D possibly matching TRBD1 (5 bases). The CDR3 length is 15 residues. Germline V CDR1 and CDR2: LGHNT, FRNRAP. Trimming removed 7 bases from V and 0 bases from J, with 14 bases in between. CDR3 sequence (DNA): TGTGCTAGTGCCAAAGACAGCTTTAGCACAGATACGCAGTATTTT. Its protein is CASAKDSFSTDTQYF.

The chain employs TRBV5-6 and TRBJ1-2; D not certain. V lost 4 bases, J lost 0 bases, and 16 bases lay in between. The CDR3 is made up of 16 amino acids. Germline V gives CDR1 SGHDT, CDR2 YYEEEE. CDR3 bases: TGTGCCAGCAGCCCCGTGGGCTCGGAACCTAACTATGGCTACACCTTC. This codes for CASSPVGSEPNYGYTF.

CDR3 sequence reads: CASGTSGSSYEQYF. For the CDR3, the DNA is TGTGCCAGCGGCACTAGCGGGAGCTCCTACGAGCAGTACTTC. The V and J genes are TRBV7-9 and TRBJ2-7, with 11 bases identical to TRBD2. The CDR3 spans 14 residues. V lost 8 bases, J lost 0 bases, and 3 bases stayed unmatched. The germline gives CDR1 SEHNR, CDR2 FQNEAQ (reference sequence). Full variable domain (outside the CDR3, taken from reference TRBV7-9 and TRBJ2-7): DTGVSQNPRHKITKRGQNVTFRCDPISEHNRLYWYRQTLGQGPEFLTYFQNEAQLEKSRLLSDRFSAERPKGSFSTLEIQRTEQGDSAMYLCASGTSGSSYEQYFGPGTRLTVT.

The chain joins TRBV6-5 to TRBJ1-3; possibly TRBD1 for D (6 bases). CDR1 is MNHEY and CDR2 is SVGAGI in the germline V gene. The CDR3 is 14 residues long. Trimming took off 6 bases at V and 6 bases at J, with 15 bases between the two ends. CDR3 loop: CASRTGGLINTIYF. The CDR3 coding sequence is TGTGCCAGCAGGACGGGGGGCCTGATAAACACCATATATTTT.

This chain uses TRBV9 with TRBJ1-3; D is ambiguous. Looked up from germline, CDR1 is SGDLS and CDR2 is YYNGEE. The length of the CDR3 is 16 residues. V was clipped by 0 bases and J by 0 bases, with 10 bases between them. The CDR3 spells CASSVESGRSGNTIYF. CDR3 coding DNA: TGTGCCAGCAGCGTAGAGTCAGGCCGCTCTGGAAACACCATATATTTT. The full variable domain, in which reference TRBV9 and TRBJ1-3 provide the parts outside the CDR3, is DSGVTQTPKHLITATGQRVTLRCSPRSGDLSVYWYQQSLDQGLQFLIQYYNGEERAKGNILERFSAQQFPDLHSELNLSSLELGDSALYFCASSVESGRSGNTIYFGEGSWLTVV.

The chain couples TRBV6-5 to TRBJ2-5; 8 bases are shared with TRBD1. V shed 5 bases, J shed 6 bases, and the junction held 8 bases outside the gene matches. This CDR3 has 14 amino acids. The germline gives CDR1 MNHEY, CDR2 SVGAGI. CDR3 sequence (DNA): TGTGCCAGCAGTCCGGGGGACAGGAGACAGACCCAGTACTTC. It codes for CASSPGDRRQTQYF.

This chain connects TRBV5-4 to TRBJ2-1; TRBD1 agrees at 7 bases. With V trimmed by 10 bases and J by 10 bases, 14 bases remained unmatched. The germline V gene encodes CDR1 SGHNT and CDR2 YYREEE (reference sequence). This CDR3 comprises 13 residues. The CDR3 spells CAVKRLGTEEQFF. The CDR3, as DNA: TGTGCCGTCAAGCGGCTGGGGACAGAAGAGCAGTTCTTC.

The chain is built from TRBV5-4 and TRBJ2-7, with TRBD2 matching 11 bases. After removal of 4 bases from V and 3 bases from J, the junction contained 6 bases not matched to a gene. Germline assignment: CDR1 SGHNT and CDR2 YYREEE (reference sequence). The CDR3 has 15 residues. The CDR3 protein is CASSPGTSGNYEQYF. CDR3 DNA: TGTGCCAGCAGCCCCGGGACTAGCGGAAACTACGAGCAGTACTTC.

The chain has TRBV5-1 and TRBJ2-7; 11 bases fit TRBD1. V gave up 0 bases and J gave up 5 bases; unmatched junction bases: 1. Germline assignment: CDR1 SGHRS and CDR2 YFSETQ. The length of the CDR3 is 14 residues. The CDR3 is CASSLGGQGDEQYF. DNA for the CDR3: TGCGCCAGCAGCTTGGGGGGACAGGGGGACGAGCAGTACTTC.

The CDR3 sequence: CASSLAEGRRSQYF. The CDR3 DNA sequence: TGTGCCAGCAGCTTAGCGGAAGGCAGGAGGTCCCAGTACTTC. This sequence joins TRBV7-9 and TRBJ2-5; a weak D match, TRBD2 (5 bases). The CDR3 has 14 residues. V was cut by 0 bases and J by 9 bases, with 14 bases left in between. Germline CDR1 SEHNR, CDR2 FQNEAQ (reference sequence).

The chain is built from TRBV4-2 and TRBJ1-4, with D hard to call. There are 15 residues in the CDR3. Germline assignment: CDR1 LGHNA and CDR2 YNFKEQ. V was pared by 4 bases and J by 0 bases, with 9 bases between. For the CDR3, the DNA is TGTGCCAGCAGCCTCATGGCGGCAACTAATGAAAAACTGTTTTTT. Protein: CASSLMAATNEKLFF.

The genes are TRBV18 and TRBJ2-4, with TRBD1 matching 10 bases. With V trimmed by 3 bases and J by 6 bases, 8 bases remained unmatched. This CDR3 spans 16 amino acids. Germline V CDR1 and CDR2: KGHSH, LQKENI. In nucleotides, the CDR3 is TGTGCCAGCTCACCGCCCGGACAGGGGGTGGGAAACATTCAGTACTTC. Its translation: CASSPPGQGVGNIQYF.